This TCR beta chain comes out of a study of T cell changes during pregnancy in multiple sclerosis. The data were produced by immunoSEQ multiplex PCR, yet TCRdb's version contains in-frame clones alone and is incomplete. The sample carries 40,000 or so clones, about 87% recorded once. The length of the CDR3 is 14 residues. Trimming took 6 bases from V and 4 from J, leaving 13 bases between them. The V gene's germline CDR1 is SNHLY and CDR2 FYNNEI. The TCR sequence derives from a female donor with multiple sclerosis, enrolled in a pregnancy study. The specimen comprised CD4+ T cells from peripheral blood mononuclear cells, sampled before pregnancy. The gene calls are TRBV2 and TRBJ1-5, with D possibly being TRBD1 (5 bases). The CDR3 spells CASRETVGNQPQHF. The CDR3 coding sequence is TGTGCCAGCAGGGAGACAGTGGGGAATCAGCCCCAGCATTTT.